This T cell receptor beta chain was captured by sequencing in a study of cytomegalovirus exposure and HLA in healthy donors. On this clone itself: The antigen remains undetermined.

From germline, CDR1 is LNHDA and CDR2 SQIVND (reference sequence). Unmatched junction bases numbered 8, after V lost 5 bases and J lost 6 bases. The CDR3 spans 15 residues. Study results and limitations: It emerged from a later analysis that several of the most significant clusters appeared to be linked to common viral pathogens.

Primers: 60 Vbeta forward and 13 Jbeta reverse. Only in-frame clones appear in the TCRdb table, and some are missing; sequencing was by immunoSEQ multiplex PCR. The data show approximately 100,000 clones, with 65% to 90% seen just once and more than 1% held by the top ten. The J gene is TRBJ1-5, the V gene TRBV19; TRBD1 agrees at 9 bases. Sequencing used PBMCs. The sequence was obtained from a young woman in good health and CMV-seronegative. DNA for the CDR3: TGTGCCAGTAGTCCACGGGGGACAGGGAGTCAGCCCCAGCATTTT. Translating gives CASSPRGTGSQPQHF.